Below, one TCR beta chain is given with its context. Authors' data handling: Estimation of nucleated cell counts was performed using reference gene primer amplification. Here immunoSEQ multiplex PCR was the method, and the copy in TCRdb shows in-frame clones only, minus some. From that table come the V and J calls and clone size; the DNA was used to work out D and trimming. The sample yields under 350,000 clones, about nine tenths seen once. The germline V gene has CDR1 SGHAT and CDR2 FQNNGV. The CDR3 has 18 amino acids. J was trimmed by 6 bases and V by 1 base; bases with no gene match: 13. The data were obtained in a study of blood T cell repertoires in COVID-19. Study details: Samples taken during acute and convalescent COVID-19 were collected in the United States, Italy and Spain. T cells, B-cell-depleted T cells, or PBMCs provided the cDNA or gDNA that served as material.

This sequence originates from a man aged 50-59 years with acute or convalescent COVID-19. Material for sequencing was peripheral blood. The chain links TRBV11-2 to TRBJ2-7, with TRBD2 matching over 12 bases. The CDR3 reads CASSLGLAGASRGGEQYF. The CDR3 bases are TGTGCCAGCAGCTTAGGACTAGCGGGGGCCTCCCGTGGAGGCGAGCAGTACTTC.